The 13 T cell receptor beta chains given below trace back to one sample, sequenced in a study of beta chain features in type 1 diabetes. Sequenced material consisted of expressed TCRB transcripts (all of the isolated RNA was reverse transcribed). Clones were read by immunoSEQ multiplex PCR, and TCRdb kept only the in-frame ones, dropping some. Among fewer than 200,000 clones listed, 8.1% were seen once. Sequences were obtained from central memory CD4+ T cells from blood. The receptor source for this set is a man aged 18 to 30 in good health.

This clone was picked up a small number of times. The CDR3 DNA reads TGTGCCATCAGTGAAGGGAGGGCGGTCAATGAAAAACTGTTTTTT. Its protein product is CAISEGRAVNEKLFF. The V call is TRBV10-3, the J call TRBJ1-4, with D unresolved. In germline, CDR1 is ENHRY, CDR2 SYGVKD. CDR3 length: 15 residues. V gave up 3 bases and J gave up 5 bases, with 13 bases separating them.

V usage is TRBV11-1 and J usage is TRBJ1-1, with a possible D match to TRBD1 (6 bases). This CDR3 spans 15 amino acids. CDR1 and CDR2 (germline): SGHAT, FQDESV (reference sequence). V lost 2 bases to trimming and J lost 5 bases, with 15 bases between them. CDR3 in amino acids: CASSLRWAGATEAFF. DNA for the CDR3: TGTGCCAGCAGCTTAAGGTGGGCAGGGGCAACTGAAGCTTTCTTT.

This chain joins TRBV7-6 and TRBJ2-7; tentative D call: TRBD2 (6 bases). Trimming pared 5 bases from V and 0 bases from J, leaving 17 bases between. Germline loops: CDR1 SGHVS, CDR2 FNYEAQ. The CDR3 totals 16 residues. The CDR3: CASSPGRFEGSYEQYF. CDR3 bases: TGTGCCAGCAGCCCGGGGAGGTTTGAAGGCTCCTACGAGCAGTACTTC.

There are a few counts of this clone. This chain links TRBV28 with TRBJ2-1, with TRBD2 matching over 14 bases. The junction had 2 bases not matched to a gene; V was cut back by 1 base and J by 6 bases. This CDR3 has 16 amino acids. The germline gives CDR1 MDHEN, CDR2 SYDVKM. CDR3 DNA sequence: TGTGCCAGCAGTTTATCCGGGACTAGCGGGAGCAATGAGCAGTTCTTC. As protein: CASSLSGTSGSNEQFF.

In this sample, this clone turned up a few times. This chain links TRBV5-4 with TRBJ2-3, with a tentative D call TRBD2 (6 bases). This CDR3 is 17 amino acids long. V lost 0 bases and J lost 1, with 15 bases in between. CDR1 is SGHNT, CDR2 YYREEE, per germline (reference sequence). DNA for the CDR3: TGTGCCAGCAGCTTGGGGGTAGGAGGGTTTGGCACAGATACGCAGTATTTT. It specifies CASSLGVGGFGTDTQYF.

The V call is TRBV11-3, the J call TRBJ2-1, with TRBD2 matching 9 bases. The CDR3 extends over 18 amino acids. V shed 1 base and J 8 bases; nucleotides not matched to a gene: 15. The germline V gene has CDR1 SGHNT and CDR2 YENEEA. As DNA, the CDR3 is TGTGCCAGCAGCTTAGGCCGCGTAGGGGCGGGAGGGCTGGATGAGCAGTTCTTC. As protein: CASSLGRVGAGGLDEQFF.

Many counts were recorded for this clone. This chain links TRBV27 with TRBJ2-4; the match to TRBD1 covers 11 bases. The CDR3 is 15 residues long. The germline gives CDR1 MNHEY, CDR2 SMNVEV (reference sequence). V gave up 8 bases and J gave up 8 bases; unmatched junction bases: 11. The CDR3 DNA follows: TGTGCCAGCGGGAGGACAGGGGGCGCCTTGGACATTCAGTACTTC. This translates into CASGRTGGALDIQYF.

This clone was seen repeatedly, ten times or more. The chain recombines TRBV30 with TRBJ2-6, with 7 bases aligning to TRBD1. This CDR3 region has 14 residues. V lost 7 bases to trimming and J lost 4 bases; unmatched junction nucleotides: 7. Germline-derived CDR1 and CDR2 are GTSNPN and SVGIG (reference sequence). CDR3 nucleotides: TGTGCCTCGGCAGGGGGTATGGGGGCCAACGTCCTGACTTTC. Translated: CASAGGMGANVLTF.

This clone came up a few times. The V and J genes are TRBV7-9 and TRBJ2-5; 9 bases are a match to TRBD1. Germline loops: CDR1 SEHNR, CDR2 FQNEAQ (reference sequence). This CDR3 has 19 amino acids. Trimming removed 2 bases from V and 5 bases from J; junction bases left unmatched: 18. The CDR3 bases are TGTGCCAGCAGCTTACTCAAAGGAGCCGGGACAGGGAATTTGGAGACCCAGTACTTC. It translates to CASSLLKGAGTGNLETQYF.

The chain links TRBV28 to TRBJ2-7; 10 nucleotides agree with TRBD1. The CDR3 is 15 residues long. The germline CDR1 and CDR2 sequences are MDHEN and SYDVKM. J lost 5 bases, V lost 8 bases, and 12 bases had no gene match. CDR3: CASENTGTGVNEQYF. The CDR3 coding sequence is TGTGCCAGCGAAAATACCGGGACAGGGGTAAACGAGCAGTACTTC. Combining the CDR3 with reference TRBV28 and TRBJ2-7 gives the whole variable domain DVKVTQSSRYLVKRTGEKVFLECVQDMDHENMFWYRQDPGLGLRLIYFSYDVKMKEKGDIPEGYSVSREKKERFSLILESASTNQTSMYLCASENTGTGVNEQYFGPGTRLTVT.

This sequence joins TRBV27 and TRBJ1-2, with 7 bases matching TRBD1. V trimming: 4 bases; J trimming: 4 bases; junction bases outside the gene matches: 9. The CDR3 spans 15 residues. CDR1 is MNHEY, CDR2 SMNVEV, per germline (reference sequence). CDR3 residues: CASSSPGTVGYGYTF. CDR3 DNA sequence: TGTGCCAGCAGTTCCCCGGGGACAGTGGGCTATGGCTACACCTTC.

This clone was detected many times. This CDR3 reads CSVAGGLLTDTQYF. In DNA form, the CDR3 reads TGCAGCGTTGCGGGGGGACTCCTCACAGATACGCAGTATTTT. The genes are TRBV29-1 and TRBJ2-3; 7 bases are shared with TRBD2. CDR3 size: 14 residues. Per germline, CDR1 SQVTM and CDR2 ANQGSEA. Trimming took 4 bases from V and 2 from J; bases not matched to a gene: 6.

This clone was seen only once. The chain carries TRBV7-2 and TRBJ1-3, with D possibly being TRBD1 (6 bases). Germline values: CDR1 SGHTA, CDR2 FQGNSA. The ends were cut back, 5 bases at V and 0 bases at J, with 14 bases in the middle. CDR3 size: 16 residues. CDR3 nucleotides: TGTGCCAGCAGCGTAATACAGGGCCCCTCTGGAAACACCATATATTTT. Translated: CASSVIQGPSGNTIYF.